Listed below are T cell receptor beta chains from one sample, sequenced in a study of OX40 agonist ivuxolimab in advanced cancers. Sequencing was performed with immunoSEQ multiplex PCR; in TCRdb, only in-frame clones are kept and a portion is missing. This sample has some 71,000 clones, with 90% to 95% found just once. Sequences were derived from CD4+ or CD8+ T cells sorted from blood, sampled in a trial of the OX40 agonist ivuxolimab. These receptors originate from an adult with an advanced solid tumor such as melanoma, head and neck, liver or kidney cancer. CDR3s include the opening cysteine and the closing phenylalanine or tryptophan. A D gene is named only where the DNA matches it firmly. Not all rows give a size; the values are once, few, many and, for expanded clones, a class.

size | J | D | V | DNA | CDR3
few | TRBJ2-7 | . | TRBV29-1 | TGCAGCGTTGAACTCGAAGGCGAGCAGTACTTC | CSVELEGEQYF
. | TRBJ1-3 | . | TRBV19 | TGTGCCAGTAGTATGGAGGGAGGAAACACCATATATTTT | CASSMEGGNTIYF
. | TRBJ2-1 | . | TRBV7-9 | TGTGCCAGCAGCTTAGCCTCCAATGAGCAGTTCTTC | CASSLASNEQFF
. | TRBJ2-1 | TRBD1 | TRBV5-1 | TGCGCCAGCAGCTTGGACGGGACAGGGTTCAATGAGCAGTTCTTC | CASSLDGTGFNEQFF
. | TRBJ1-1 | TRBD1 | TRBV7-2 | TGTGCCAGCAGCTTACCGCGGACAGGGAACACTGAAGCTTTCTTT | CASSLPRTGNTEAFF
. | TRBJ2-3 | . | TRBV4-3 | TGCGCCAGCAGCCAAGGCAACTTGGTGGCAGATACGCAGTATTTT | CASSQGNLVADTQYF
. | TRBJ1-1 | . | TRBV6-5 | TGTGCCAGCAGGGGGATATACACTGAAGCTTTCTTT | CASRGIYTEAFF
. | TRBJ2-1 | . | TRBV7-2 | TGTGCCAGCAGCTTAGGGGTGGGAGGCTCCTACAATGAGCAGTTCTTC | CASSLGVGGSYNEQFF
. | TRBJ2-7 | TRBD2 | TRBV7-9 | TGTGCCAGCAGCTTAGTGGCGGGAGGGAACGAGCAGTACTTC | CASSLVAGGNEQYF
. | TRBJ2-7 | . | TRBV13 | TGTGCCAGCAGCTTAGAGATCGGGGATACCTACGAGCAGTACTTC | CASSLEIGDTYEQYF
. | TRBJ2-1 | TRBD1 | TRBV28 | TGTGCCAGCAGTCTCCGGGACAGGGTGAATGAGCAGTTCTTC | CASSLRDRVNEQFF
. | TRBJ2-3 | . | TRBV6-5 | TGTGCCAGCAGTAACAGCTACTCTAGCACAGATACGCAGTATTTT | CASSNSYSSTDTQYF
. | TRBJ1-1 | . | TRBV18 | TGTGCCAGCTCGTCAGGGAAGGGTGTGGACACTGAAGCTTTCTTT | CASSSGKGVDTEAFF
. | TRBJ2-7 | . | TRBV6-5 | TGTGCCAGCAGTCAGGACTCCTACGAGCAGTACTTC | CASSQDSYEQYF
. | TRBJ2-7 | . | TRBV11-3 | TGTGCCAGCAGCTTAGGCAGCTACGAGCAGTACTTC | CASSLGSYEQYF
. | TRBJ2-3 | TRBD2 | TRBV28 | TGTGCCAGCAGTTCCAGACGGGGACTAGCGGGGATCACAGATACGCAGTATTTT | CASSSRRGLAGITDTQYF
once | TRBJ1-4 | . | TRBV30 | TGTGCCTGGAGCGGGGGCGCGATTAATGAAAAACTGTTTTTT | CAWSGGAINEKLFF
. | TRBJ1-1 | TRBD1 | TRBV28 | TGTGCCAGCAGTTCCGTATTTGACAGGGGGCTTATAGCTTTCTTT | CASSSVFDRGLIAFF
. | TRBJ2-1 | TRBD2 | TRBV7-2 | TGTGCCAGCAGCTTAGGCGGGAGTGGCTATGAGCAGTTCTTC | CASSLGGSGYEQFF
. | TRBJ2-7 | . | TRBV27 | TGTGCCAGCAGTTTATTTAGGGGCGGGGAGCAGTACTTC | CASSLFRGGEQYF
. | TRBJ2-7 | . | TRBV6-5 | TGTGCCAGCAGTTACCATCAGTTAGGTGTCTACGAGCAGTACTTC | CASSYHQLGVYEQYF
. | TRBJ2-3 | TRBD1 | TRBV10-3 | TGTGCCATCAGTCCGGACAGGGGAAGTCCAGATACGCAGTATTTT | CAISPDRGSPDTQYF
. | TRBJ2-2 | . | TRBV7-8 | TGTGCCAGCAGCCCCCTGGACAGGGAGCTGTTTTTT | CASSPLDRELFF
. | TRBJ2-1 | TRBD2 | TRBV27 | TGTGCCAGCAGTTTGGGCGCGGGAGTAGGCCTCAATGAGCAGTTCTTC | CASSLGAGVGLNEQFF
. | TRBJ2-7 | . | TRBV9 | TGTGCCAGCAGCGTAAATCAGGGCCTCCACTACGAGCAGTACTTC | CASSVNQGLHYEQYF
. | TRBJ2-2 | . | TRBV4-2 | TGTGCCAGCAGCCACACACAGGGCACCACCGGGGAGCTGTTTTTT | CASSHTQGTTGELFF